These 19 T cell receptor beta chains share one sample of origin, sequenced in a study of blood T cells in healthy people across ages. Combining a sample-barcoded 5' primer with a J-beta primer mix, a second PCR ran for 7 to 11 cycles. MiXCR, applied by TCRdb to the 5' RACE reads, yields one record per CDR3 protein. Found here are under 1,100,000 distinct CDR3 sequences, under 30% of them singletons; the top ten hold less than 0.75%. Separately, the same data were catalogued under a study of T cells of mothers and their children.

The sequencing input was blood. The receptors were gathered from a girl aged 2 to 9 in good health.

This rearrangement joins TRBV7-3 to TRBJ2-5, with 7 bases matching TRBD2. The J call may be incorrect, as the DNA end agrees better with TRBJ2-1. Per the germline V gene, CDR1 is SGHTA and CDR2 is FQGTGA. This CDR3 has 15 residues. CDR3 in DNA: TGTGCCAGCAGCCCCTATGTGGGAGGGCCTAATGAGCAGTTCTTC. It specifies CASSPYVGGPNEQFF.

The chain uses TRBV3-1 and TRBJ2-3; perhaps TRBD2 as D (6 bases). The V end was cut by 4 bases, the J end by 3 bases, with 8 bases between. The germline CDR1 and CDR2 sequences are LGHDT and YNNKEL (reference sequence). The CDR3 spans 13 residues. CDR3 DNA sequence: TGTGCCAGCAGCCGCGGGGTTACAGATACGCAGTATTTT. Amino acid sequence: CASSRGVTDTQYF.

CDR3: CASSPGQGSYTQYF. CDR3 DNA: TGTGCCAGCAGTCCGGGACAGGGGTCATATACGCAGTATTTT. This chain connects TRBV7-3 to TRBJ2-3, with 10 positions matching TRBD1. The junction had 7 bases not matched to a gene; V was cut back by 6 bases and J by 7 bases. Looked up from germline, CDR1 is SGHTA and CDR2 is FQGTGA. There are 14 residues in the CDR3.

This clonotype was detected a few times. The V and J genes are TRBV20-1 and TRBJ2-1; 7 bases map to TRBD1. This CDR3 comprises 13 residues. CDR1 DFQATT and CDR2 SNEGSKA come from the germline V gene (reference sequence). V trimming: 1 base; J trimming: 5 bases; junction bases outside the gene matches: 2. The CDR3 nucleotides read TGCAGTGCTAGAGCAGGACAGGACAATGAGCAGTTCTTC. Encoded protein: CSARAGQDNEQFF.

Only a few counts were recorded for this clonotype. This sequence joins TRBV9 and TRBJ2-5; 7 bases are shared with TRBD2. The J call may be incorrect, as the DNA end agrees better with TRBJ2-1. CDR3 length equals 15 residues. Germline V gene data show CDR1 as SGDLS and CDR2 as YYNGEE. CDR3 sequence reads: CASSPSGTPRNEQFF. CDR3 nucleotides: TGTGCCAGCAGCCCGAGCGGGACCCCTAGGAATGAGCAGTTCTTC.

V gene TRBV29-1 combines with J gene TRBJ1-1, with D maybe TRBD1 (5 bases). The CDR3 contains 13 residues. Germline loops: CDR1 SQVTM, CDR2 ANQGSEA. V lost 2 bases, J lost 3 bases, and 10 bases lay in between. Here the CDR3 DNA reads TGCAGCGTTGAAAACGGGGGAGACACTGAAGCTTTCTTT. It yields the protein CSVENGGDTEAFF.

V gene TRBV9 combines with J gene TRBJ2-1, with no clear D. Looked up from germline, CDR1 is SGDLS and CDR2 is YYNGEE. The CDR3 has 13 amino acids. V gave up 2 bases and J gave up 6 bases, with 9 bases separating them. The CDR3 DNA is TGTGCCAGCAGCGTGGGTCAGCTCAATGAGCAGTTCTTC. This codes for CASSVGQLNEQFF.

This chain joins TRBV19 and TRBJ1-5; D is unresolved. The CDR3 is made up of 15 amino acids. The germline V and J ends were trimmed by 1 base and 2 bases, with 9 bases remaining between them. The V gene's germline CDR1 is LNHDA and CDR2 SQIVND (reference sequence). CDR3 in DNA: TGTGCCAGTAGTATAGGAGGAGAGGGCAATCAGCCCCAGCATTTT. Encoded protein: CASSIGGEGNQPQHF.

This clonotype has more than one count but fewer than ten. This chain connects TRBV5-1 to TRBJ1-1; tentative D call: TRBD1 (5 bases). CDR1 and CDR2 (germline): SGHRS, YFSETQ. The CDR3 loop spans 16 amino acids. V was pared by 5 bases and J by 0 bases, with 17 bases between. DNA of the CDR3: TGCGCCAGCAGGCTTGAGGGGTACGCCTTGAACACTGAAGCTTTCTTT. Translating it yields CASRLEGYALNTEAFF.

This clonotype was observed at least ten times. The chain uses TRBV5-1 and TRBJ2-7, with a possible D match to TRBD1 (6 bases). Trimming cost V 6 bases and J 0 bases, with 10 bases left between them. The CDR3 spans 13 residues. Germline CDR1 reads SGHRS; CDR2 reads YFSETQ. As DNA, the CDR3 is TGCGCCAGCACACCGGACAGCTCCTACGAGCAGTACTTC. Its translation is CASTPDSSYEQYF.

The chain links TRBV29-1 to TRBJ2-1; D is undetermined. The CDR3 spans 12 residues. Germline values: CDR1 SQVTM, CDR2 ANQGSEA. The V gene lost 0 bases and the J gene lost 7 bases, with 7 bases spanning the gap. In DNA form, the CDR3 reads TGCAGCGTTGAAGAAGGTTATAATGAGCAGTTCTTC. Protein sequence: CSVEEGYNEQFF.

Many counts were recorded for this clonotype. This chain connects TRBV28 to TRBJ2-5, with D perhaps TRBD1 (7 bases). Trimming left V 5 bases short and J 5 bases short, with 18 bases between. This CDR3 spans 15 amino acids. Germline CDR1 is MDHEN and CDR2 is SYDVKM. The CDR3 protein is CASSTMDRTMETQYF. CDR3 in DNA: TGTGCCAGCAGTACCATGGACAGGACTATGGAGACCCAGTACTTC.

This clonotype has more than one count but fewer than ten. The gene calls are TRBV29-1 and TRBJ1-1, with D possibly matching TRBD1 (6 bases). The CDR3 is made up of 15 amino acids. V lost 6 bases, J lost 1 base, and 18 bases lay in between. CDR1 and CDR2 (germline): SQVTM, ANQGSEA. The chain's CDR3 is CSVGTAGTKNTEAFF. Written as DNA, the CDR3 is TGCAGCGTGGGAACCGCCGGGACAAAGAACACTGAAGCTTTCTTT.

This clonotype was counted only a few times. The chain uses TRBV7-2 and TRBJ2-6; perhaps D is TRBD1 or TRBD2 (5 bases each). Germline CDR1 reads SGHTA; CDR2 reads FQGNSA. The length of the CDR3 is 15 residues. The V end was cut by 1 base, the J end by 2 bases, with 6 bases between. The CDR3 loop reads CASSLGDPGANVLTF. The CDR3 coding sequence is TGTGCCAGCAGCTTAGGGGACCCTGGGGCCAACGTCCTGACTTTC.

The V call is TRBV10-3, the J call TRBJ1-5; D might be TRBD1 (5 bases). Looked up from germline, CDR1 is ENHRY and CDR2 is SYGVKD. This CDR3 is built from 12 residues. Trimming cost V 6 bases and J 9 bases, with 12 bases left between them. CDR3 sequence: CAIRAPGGPQHF. For the CDR3, the DNA is TGTGCCATCAGGGCCCCCGGGGGGCCCCAGCATTTT.

There are many counts of this clonotype. The chain employs TRBV4-3 and TRBJ2-1; no definite D call. Germline CDR1 and CDR2: LGHNA and YSLEER. CDR3 length: 15 amino acids. The V end lost 0 bases, the J end lost 3 bases, and 9 bases lay between the germline ends. The CDR3 DNA reads as TGCGCCAGCAGCCAAGAGGGGTTAGGCTACAATGAGCAGTTCTTC. This translates into CASSQEGLGYNEQFF.

This clonotype has only a few counts. The genes are TRBV3-1 and TRBJ1-5, with a possible D match to TRBD1 (5 bases). The germline gives CDR1 LGHDT, CDR2 YNNKEL (reference sequence). This CDR3 contains 15 residues. Trimming took 5 bases from V and 7 from J, leaving 18 bases between them. As DNA, the CDR3 is TGTGCCAGCAGCGAAACAGGAATCGGGGAGCAGCCCCAGCATTTT. Protein: CASSETGIGEQPQHF.

In this sample, this clonotype turned up a few times. The J gene is TRBJ1-6, the V gene TRBV4-2; the D is unclear. The CDR3 runs to 15 residues. V lost 0 bases and J lost 5, with 8 bases in between. Looked up from germline, CDR1 is LGHNA and CDR2 is YNFKEQ. The CDR3 nucleotides read TGTGCCAGCAGCCAAGAAGAGGCGCATAATTCACCCCTCCACTTT. Protein sequence: CASSQEEAHNSPLHF.

There are a few counts of this clonotype. V is TRBV7-9 and J is TRBJ2-7; 7 bases line up with TRBD1. Trimming took 5 bases from V and 7 from J; bases not matched to a gene: 5. Germline V gives CDR1 SEHNR, CDR2 FQNEAQ (reference sequence). CDR3 length: 12 amino acids. CDR3 sequence reads: CASSLQGWEQYF. The CDR3 coding sequence is TGTGCCAGCAGCCTACAGGGGTGGGAGCAGTACTTC.